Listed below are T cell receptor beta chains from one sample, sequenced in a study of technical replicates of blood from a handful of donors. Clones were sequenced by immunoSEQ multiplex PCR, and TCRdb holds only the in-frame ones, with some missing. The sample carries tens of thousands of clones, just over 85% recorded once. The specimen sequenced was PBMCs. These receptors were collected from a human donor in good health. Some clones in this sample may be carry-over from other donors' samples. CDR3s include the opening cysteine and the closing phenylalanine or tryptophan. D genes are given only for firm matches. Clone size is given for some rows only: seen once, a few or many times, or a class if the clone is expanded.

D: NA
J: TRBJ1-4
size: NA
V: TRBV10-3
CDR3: CAREDEKLFF
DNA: TGTGCCCGCGAGGATGAAAAACTGTTTTTT

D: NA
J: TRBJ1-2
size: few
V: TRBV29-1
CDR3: CSVDRATNYGYTF
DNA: TGCAGCGTTGACAGGGCCACTAACTATGGCTACACCTTC

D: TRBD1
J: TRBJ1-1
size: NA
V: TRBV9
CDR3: CASSSGTGGGTEAFF
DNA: TGTGCCAGCAGCAGTGGGACAGGGGGGGGGACTGAAGCTTTCTTT

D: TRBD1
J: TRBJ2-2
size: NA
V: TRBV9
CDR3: CASSGGQGPSVATGELFF
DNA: TGTGCCAGCAGCGGGGGACAGGGGCCTAGCGTCGCCACCGGGGAGCTGTTTTTT

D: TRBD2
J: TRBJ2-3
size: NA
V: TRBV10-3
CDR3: CAISPGLARGTDTQYF
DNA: TGTGCCATCAGCCCAGGACTAGCCCGCGGAACAGATACGCAGTATTTT

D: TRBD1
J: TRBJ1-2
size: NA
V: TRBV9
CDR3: CASSSSGQTYGYTF
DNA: TGTGCCAGCAGCTCCTCGGGACAGACCTATGGCTACACCTTC

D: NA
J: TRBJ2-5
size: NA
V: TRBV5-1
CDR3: CASSAKGDVLKTQETQYF
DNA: TGCGCCAGCAGCGCAAAGGGGGACGTCTTAAAGACTCAAGAGACCCAGTACTTC

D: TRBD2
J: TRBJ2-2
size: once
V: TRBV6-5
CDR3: CASSYFGLAATGELFF
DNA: TGTGCCAGCAGTTACTTCGGACTAGCGGCCACCGGGGAGCTGTTTTTT

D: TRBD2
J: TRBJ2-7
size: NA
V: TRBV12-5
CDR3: CASGLSWEGTYEQYF
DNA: TGTGCTAGTGGTTTGTCGTGGGAGGGAACCTACGAGCAGTACTTC

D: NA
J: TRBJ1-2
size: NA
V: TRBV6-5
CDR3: CASSHERHGYTF
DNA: TGTGCCAGCTCCCACGAGAGGCATGGCTACACCTTC

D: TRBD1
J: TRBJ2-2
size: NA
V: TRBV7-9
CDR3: CASSLFRDRTNTGELFF
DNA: TGTGCCAGCAGCTTATTTCGGGACAGGACGAACACCGGGGAGCTGTTTTTT